This is a list of T cell receptor beta chains from one sample in a study of lymphopenia after photon versus proton radiotherapy. Libraries were prepared by immunoSEQ multiplex PCR; TCRdb keeps only in-frame clonotypes and omits some of them. Here the sample spans about 20,000 clones, roughly 81% being singletons. The specimen comprised peripheral blood, sampled from a patient treated with photon-based radiotherapy. The source of these receptors is a woman aged 50 to 65 with pancreatic cancer. The CDR3 runs from the conserved cysteine through the conserved F or W. The order of the fields is J gene, clone size, V gene, D gene, CDR3 DNA, CDR3 protein. A D gene is named only where the DNA matches it firmly. Size tells how often a clone was seen (once, few, many) or the class of an expanded clone, and some rows leave it out.

TRBJ2-7 | once | TRBV9 | TRBD1 | TGTGCCAGCAGCGGGACAGGTTGGTCCTCCTACGAGCAGTACTTC | CASSGTGWSSYEQYF
TRBJ1-5 | . | TRBV5-1 | . | TGCGCCAGCAGCGGACGGCCGGAGCAGCCCCAGCATTTT | CASSGRPEQPQHF
TRBJ1-1 | . | TRBV11-2 | TRBD1 | TGTGCCAGCAGCCGGACAGGGGGCCATTCTGGCACTGAAGCTTTCTTT | CASSRTGGHSGTEAFF
TRBJ1-5 | . | TRBV6-5 | . | TGTGCCAGCAGAGCCGGACAGAATGCGGATCAGCCCCAGCATTTT | CASRAGQNADQPQHF
TRBJ2-3 | . | TRBV7-9 | TRBD1 | TGTGCCAGCAGCTTGCCGACAGGGCACGGCACAGATACGCAGTATTTT | CASSLPTGHGTDTQYF
TRBJ2-7 | . | TRBV7-2 | TRBD1 | TGTGCCAGCAGCTTCCCAGGGGGAATGAGCTACGAGCAGTACTTC | CASSFPGGMSYEQYF
TRBJ1-1 | . | TRBV11-1 | . | TGTGCCAGCAGCTTAGCTGGGAGTGGCACTGAAGCTTTCTTT | CASSLAGSGTEAFF
TRBJ2-3 | . | TRBV19 | TRBD2 | TGTGCCAGTAGTCCGCCCGGGACTAGCGGCCTGGCAAGCACAGATACGCAGTATTTT | CASSPPGTSGLASTDTQYF
TRBJ2-7 | . | TRBV7-9 | . | TGTGCCAGCAGCGGGGACATCTCCTACGAGCAGTACTTC | CASSGDISYEQYF
TRBJ2-7 | . | TRBV27 | . | TGTGCCAGCACTAACAGGGCCCCGGGGAGCGCAAAAGGGGAGCAGTACTTC | CASTNRAPGSAKGEQYF
TRBJ2-1 | . | TRBV10-1 | . | TGCGCCAGCAGTGAGTCGGCGAGTCTGAATGAGCAGTTCTTC | CASSESASLNEQFF
TRBJ2-2 | . | TRBV5-1 | . | TGCGCCAGCAGACCTGACCTGGCCCGGGAGCTGTTTTTT | CASRPDLARELFF
TRBJ2-3 | . | TRBV6-6 | . | TGTGCCAGCAGTTACGGACACTACACAGATACGCAGTATTTT | CASSYGHYTDTQYF
TRBJ2-7 | . | TRBV18 | . | TGTGCCAGCTCACCCTCGGGGAACTCCTACGAGCAGTACTTC | CASSPSGNSYEQYF
TRBJ1-1 | . | TRBV28 | . | TGTGCCAGCACAGACAGACCCATGAACACTGAAGCTTTCTTT | CASTDRPMNTEAFF
TRBJ2-7 | . | TRBV11-2 | TRBD2 | TGTGCCAGCAGCTTAGATCCGGGAGGGAGGGACGGCTACGAGCAGTACTTC | CASSLDPGGRDGYEQYF
TRBJ1-2 | . | TRBV28 | TRBD1 | TGTGCCAGCAGCCCCCGGGGGGCAGGGGGAGGCTACACCTTC | CASSPRGAGGGYTF
TRBJ1-4 | few | TRBV19 | . | TGTGCCAGTACCCGCCCTGCGTACGGTGAAAAACTGTTTTTT | CASTRPAYGEKLFF
TRBJ2-3 | few | TRBV5-5 | . | TGTGCCAGCAGCTTGCAGGAGGTAGAAACAGATACGCAGTATTTT | CASSLQEVETDTQYF
TRBJ2-1 | . | TRBV5-1 | . | TGCGCCAGCAGCAAGAGCAATGAGCAGTTCTTC | CASSKSNEQFF
TRBJ1-4 | . | TRBV7-9 | . | TGTGCCAGCAGCTTAGGCGGATTTGAAAAACTGTTTTTT | CASSLGGFEKLFF
TRBJ2-3 | . | TRBV5-1 | TRBD2 | TGCGCCAGCAGCTTGGGACAAGGACTAGCGGGAGAGGGAGATACGCAGTATTTT | CASSLGQGLAGEGDTQYF